The 32 T cell receptor beta chains presented below share a single source sample, sequenced in a study of OX40 agonist ivuxolimab in advanced cancers. Some clones are missing from TCRdb's copy, which holds only in-frame ones; the method was immunoSEQ multiplex PCR. The sample comprises about 95,000 clones, approximately 85% of which are singletons, and 3% to 4% rests with the top ten. The sequenced sample was CD4+ or CD8+ T cells sorted from blood, obtained in a trial of the OX40 agonist ivuxolimab. The origin of the receptors is an adult with an advanced solid tumor such as melanoma, head and neck, liver or kidney cancer.

The J gene is TRBJ2-4, the V gene TRBV4-1; no clear D gene. The CDR3 runs to 11 residues. CDR1 is MGHRA, CDR2 YSYEKL, per germline. Trimming took off 7 bases at V and 6 bases at J, with 7 bases between the two ends. CDR3 residues: CASKTRNIQYF. CDR3 DNA sequence: TGCGCCAGCAAAACGAGAAACATTCAGTACTTC.

This clone was counted a single time. The chain recombines TRBV5-1 with TRBJ2-1; 12 nucleotides match TRBD2. The germline gives CDR1 SGHRS, CDR2 YFSETQ. V dropped 5 bases and J dropped 1; count of bases not matched to a gene: 7. This CDR3 is built from 17 residues. The CDR3 spells CASSQLAGGPSYNEQFF. In DNA, the CDR3 is TGCGCCAGCAGTCAACTAGCGGGAGGCCCTTCCTACAATGAGCAGTTCTTC.

The J gene is TRBJ2-5, the V gene TRBV27, with D unresolved. V shed 5 bases and J shed 1 base, with 8 bases lying between them. CDR1 is MNHEY and CDR2 is SMNVEV in the germline V gene (reference sequence). This CDR3 is built from 13 residues. CDR3 in DNA: TGTGCCAGCAGTCAGAGGTTCCAAGAGACCCAGTACTTC. This codes for CASSQRFQETQYF.

The chain has TRBV5-8 and TRBJ2-7; perhaps TRBD2 as D (5 bases). Trimming left V 10 bases short and J 2 bases short, with 13 bases between. CDR1 and CDR2 from the germline V gene are SGHTS and YDEGEE. CDR3 length: 12 amino acids. CDR3 bases: TGTGCCGCGGGTATTTATCCCTACGAGCAGTACTTC. This translates into CAAGIYPYEQYF. Full variable domain (rest looked up from reference TRBV5-8 and TRBJ2-7): EAGVTQSPTHLIKTRGQQATLRCSPISGHTSVYWYQQALGLGLQFLLWYDEGEERNRGNFPPRFSGRQFPNYSSELNVNALELEDSALYLCAAGIYPYEQYFGPGTRLTVT.

This clone was seen only a few times. This chain joins TRBV18 and TRBJ2-1, with unresolved D. The germline gives CDR1 KGHSH, CDR2 LQKENI. Trimming removed 5 bases at V and 8 bases at J, with 13 bases between. This CDR3 has 13 residues. CDR3 in amino acids: CASSARAEDEQFF. The CDR3 DNA reads TGTGCCAGCTCAGCCCGAGCCGAGGATGAGCAGTTCTTC.

This chain uses TRBV5-1 with TRBJ1-4; D remains unclear. V was cut by 0 bases and J by 2 bases, with 5 bases left in between. This CDR3 is 14 amino acids long. Per the germline V gene, CDR1 is SGHRS and CDR2 is YFSETQ. CDR3 protein: CASSLGSTNEKLFF. As DNA, the CDR3 is TGCGCCAGCAGCTTGGGTAGTACTAATGAAAAACTGTTTTTT. Full variable domain (rest looked up from reference TRBV5-1 and TRBJ1-4): KAGVTQTPRYLIKTRGQQVTLSCSPISGHRSVSWYQQTPGQGLQFLFEYFSETQRNKGNFPGRFSGRQFSNSRSEMNVSTLELGDSALYLCASSLGSTNEKLFFGSGTQLSVL.

V usage is TRBV5-1 and J usage is TRBJ1-5; tentative D call: TRBD1 (5 bases). The germline gives CDR1 SGHRS, CDR2 YFSETQ. This CDR3 is built from 15 residues. V was trimmed by 1 base and J by 1 base, leaving 9 bases between them. CDR3 region: CASSLFGGSNQPQHF. In nucleotides, the CDR3 is TGCGCCAGCAGCTTGTTCGGGGGAAGCAATCAGCCCCAGCATTTT. Supplemented by reference TRBV5-1 and TRBJ1-5, the full variable domain reads KAGVTQTPRYLIKTRGQQVTLSCSPISGHRSVSWYQQTPGQGLQFLFEYFSETQRNKGNFPGRFSGRQFSNSRSEMNVSTLELGDSALYLCASSLFGGSNQPQHFGDGTRLSIL.

V and J are TRBV29-1 and TRBJ1-1; D is ambiguous. V lost 3 bases, J lost 2 bases, and 10 bases lay in between. The CDR3 has 13 amino acids. CDR1 SQVTM and CDR2 ANQGSEA come from the germline V gene. The CDR3 coding sequence is TGCAGCGTTGAGCTGGGATTCAACACTGAAGCTTTCTTT. This gives the protein CSVELGFNTEAFF.

The rearrangement links TRBV7-3 to TRBJ2-3; 9 positions agree with TRBD2. J lost 13 bases, V lost 4 bases, and 12 bases had no gene match. Germline lookup yields CDR1 SGHTA and CDR2 FQGTGA. The CDR3 sequence is 14 residues long. CDR3 loop: CASSSLGGTSLKYF. The CDR3 nucleotides read TGTGCCAGCAGCTCCCTCGGGGGGACTAGCTTGAAGTATTTT.

The chain couples TRBV5-6 to TRBJ2-7; 9 nucleotides agree with TRBD1. The CDR3 is made up of 15 amino acids. Looked up from germline, CDR1 is SGHDT and CDR2 is YYEEEE. V was clipped by 6 bases and J by 6 bases; unmatched bases: 13. The chain's CDR3 is CASNSFRDRVTEQYF. The CDR3 DNA is TGTGCCAGCAACTCCTTCCGGGACAGGGTCACCGAGCAGTACTTC.

This chain uses TRBV30 with TRBJ2-1; 10 bases agree with TRBD2. Germline CDR1 reads GTSNPN; CDR2 reads SVGIG (reference sequence). The CDR3 is made up of 14 amino acids. After removal of 7 bases from V and 6 bases from J, the junction contained 9 bases not matched to a gene. As DNA, the CDR3 is TGTGCCTTATCGGGACTAGCGTACTCCAATGAGCAGTTCTTC. This gives the protein CALSGLAYSNEQFF.

The J gene is TRBJ2-7, the V gene TRBV6-5; tentatively, D is TRBD1 or TRBD2 (6 bases each). The CDR3 covers 14 residues. V lost 2 bases, J lost 2 bases, and 10 bases lay in between. Germline V lookup: CDR1 MNHEY, CDR2 SVGAGI. This chain's CDR3 is CASSYHGGPYEQYF. As DNA, the CDR3 is TGTGCCAGCAGTTACCACGGGGGCCCCTACGAGCAGTACTTC.

The rearrangement uses TRBV30 and TRBJ2-4; 7 bases fit TRBD2. Germline-derived CDR1 and CDR2 are GTSNPN and SVGIG (reference sequence). J gave up 6 bases and V 3 bases, and 2 bases lay outside the gene matches. The CDR3 extends over 12 amino acids. CDR3 in amino acids: CAWRREGNIQYF. The CDR3 bases are TGTGCCTGGAGAAGGGAGGGAAACATTCAGTACTTC.

The chain carries TRBV30 and TRBJ1-2; no definite D call. CDR1 and CDR2 from the germline V gene are GTSNPN and SVGIG (reference sequence). The CDR3 runs 15 residues. Trimming removed 1 base from V and 8 bases from J, with 20 bases in between. The CDR3 DNA follows: TGTGCCTGGAGTGGTGCAGTGCAGCGACTCTTCGGCTACACCTTC. Its translation is CAWSGAVQRLFGYTF.

This clone was observed once. The chain links TRBV27 to TRBJ2-2; 9 nucleotides agree with TRBD1. The trim removed 6 bases at V and 3 bases at J, leaving 5 bases unmatched. Germline CDR1 MNHEY, CDR2 SMNVEV (reference sequence). The CDR3 is made up of 15 amino acids. The CDR3 is CASRLGQGYTGELFF. DNA for the CDR3: TGTGCCAGCAGATTGGGACAGGGCTACACCGGGGAGCTGTTTTTT.

V and J are TRBV7-9 and TRBJ2-5; 7 bases agree with TRBD2. The J call is in doubt because the DNA end fits TRBJ2-7 better. CDR3 size: 16 residues. In germline, CDR1 is SEHNR, CDR2 FQNEAQ (reference sequence). CDR3: CASSPYRDYISYEQYF. CDR3 in DNA: TGTGCCAGCAGCCCCTACCGGGACTATATATCCTACGAGCAGTACTTC.

The chain employs TRBV9 and TRBJ2-2; D not certain. Per germline, CDR1 SGDLS and CDR2 YYNGEE. The V end was cut by 2 bases, the J end by 7 bases, with 6 bases between. The CDR3 spans 12 residues. CDR3 sequence reads: CASSVLGGELFF. CDR3 in DNA: TGTGCCAGCAGCGTCCTCGGCGGGGAGCTGTTTTTT.

The rearrangement links TRBV27 to TRBJ1-2, with D tentatively TRBD1 (6 bases). V was pared by 7 bases and J by 8 bases, with 17 bases between. The V gene's germline CDR1 is MNHEY and CDR2 SMNVEV (reference sequence). This CDR3 region has 13 residues. CDR3 nucleotide sequence: TGTGCCAGCACATCCCGCAGGGGCTCGGGCTACACCTTC. Translation: CASTSRRGSGYTF.

This chain links TRBV7-6 with TRBJ2-7; TRBD2 agrees at 11 bases. Germline CDR1 is SGHVS and CDR2 is FNYEAQ. With 1 base clipped from V and 4 bases from J, the junction kept 15 bases outside the gene matches. The CDR3 is 19 residues long. In nucleotides, the CDR3 is TGTGCCAGCAGCTTAGTCGAGACTAGCGGGACGCGGTTCATGTACGAGCAGTACTTC. Its protein is CASSLVETSGTRFMYEQYF.

Only one count was recorded for this clone. The V gene is TRBV5-1, the J gene TRBJ2-1, with D unclear. Trimming shortened V by 4 bases and J by 0 bases, and 14 bases separated the two germline ends. The CDR3 is 16 residues long. Germline V gene lookup returns CDR1 SGHRS and CDR2 YFSETQ. The CDR3 loop is CASSGRVQSSYNEQFF. CDR3 bases: TGCGCCAGCAGCGGCAGAGTTCAAAGCTCCTACAATGAGCAGTTCTTC.

This clone appeared a single time. The chain uses TRBV27 and TRBJ2-3; D unresolved. This CDR3 contains 12 residues. Germline values: CDR1 MNHEY, CDR2 SMNVEV (reference sequence). The V end was cut by 10 bases, the J end by 3 bases, with 11 bases between. CDR3 loop: CAIPSSTDTQYF. The CDR3 coding sequence is TGTGCCATTCCGTCCTCAACAGATACGCAGTATTTT.

The gene calls are TRBV7-9 and TRBJ1-1, with TRBD1 as a possible D gene (6 bases). The CDR3 loop spans 13 amino acids. The germline CDR1 and CDR2 sequences are SEHNR and FQNEAQ (reference sequence). Trimming cost V 4 bases and J 1 base, with 7 bases left between them. This chain's CDR3 is CASSSDRNTEAFF. The DNA of the CDR3 is TGTGCCAGCAGCTCGGACAGGAACACTGAAGCTTTCTTT.

V and J are TRBV6-1 and TRBJ2-2; no clear D. The CDR3 consists of 12 residues. CDR1 and CDR2 from the germline V gene are MNHNS and SASEGT. Trimming removed 7 bases from V and 3 bases from J, with 6 bases in between. The CDR3 protein is CASTLDTGELFF. The DNA of the CDR3 is TGTGCCAGCACACTGGACACCGGGGAGCTGTTTTTT.

CDR3 in amino acids: CAWSVFFSRSKTGKLLGYTF. The DNA of the CDR3 is TGTGCCTGGAGTGTATTCTTTTCTCGGTCAAAGACAGGGAAGCTTCTGGGCTACACCTTC. The chain is built from TRBV30 and TRBJ1-2; 7 bases fit TRBD1. Trimming took 0 bases from V and 8 from J; bases not matched to a gene: 27. Germline V CDR1 and CDR2: GTSNPN, SVGIG (reference sequence). The CDR3 contains 20 residues.

The chain recombines TRBV9 with TRBJ2-1, with D tentatively TRBD2 (5 bases). The V end was cut by 6 bases, the J end by 0 bases, with 10 bases between. The CDR3 has 14 residues. Germline V gene sequence: CDR1 SGDLS, CDR2 YYNGEE. The CDR3 reads CASTPGSSYNEQFF. The CDR3 coding sequence is TGTGCCAGCACCCCGGGGAGCTCCTACAATGAGCAGTTCTTC.

A single count supports this clone. The CDR3 coding sequence is TGTGCCAGTAGTATTGGGGGGGCCCACCACCATATAACCTACAATGAGCAGTTCTTC. This gives the protein CASSIGGAHHHITYNEQFF. The V and J genes are TRBV19 and TRBJ2-1; possible D gene TRBD2, 7 bases. The CDR3 has 19 residues. Between the trimmed V and J ends, which lost 3 bases and 2 bases, there was a span of 23 bases. Germline V gene lookup returns CDR1 LNHDA and CDR2 SQIVND (reference sequence).

This clone has only a few counts. The chain links TRBV6-1 to TRBJ2-2, with D hard to call. V was clipped by 3 bases and J by 3 bases, with 5 bases between them. The CDR3 sequence is 13 residues long. CDR1 and CDR2 (germline): MNHNS, SASEGT. CDR3 nucleotide sequence: TGTGCCAGCAGTGACACCTACACCGGGGAGCTGTTTTTT. Translating gives CASSDTYTGELFF.

V usage is TRBV28 and J usage is TRBJ1-1; 7 bases match TRBD1. With 1 base clipped from V and 4 bases from J, the junction kept 12 bases outside the gene matches. CDR3 length: 17 residues. CDR1 and CDR2 from the germline V gene are MDHEN and SYDVKM. CDR3 sequence: CASSLFPTGEVGTEAFF. The CDR3 nucleotides read TGTGCCAGCAGTTTATTCCCCACAGGGGAAGTGGGCACTGAAGCTTTCTTT. Full variable domain (rest looked up from reference TRBV28 and TRBJ1-1): DVKVTQSSRYLVKRTGEKVFLECVQDMDHENMFWYRQDPGLGLRLIYFSYDVKMKEKGDIPEGYSVSREKKERFSLILESASTNQTSMYLCASSLFPTGEVGTEAFFGQGTRLTVV.

V and J are TRBV28 and TRBJ2-7; 8 bases fit TRBD2. Germline values: CDR1 MDHEN, CDR2 SYDVKM. Unmatched junction bases numbered 13, after V lost 3 bases and J lost 3 bases. This CDR3 has 17 amino acids. The CDR3 spells CASSFSYHSGNFYEQYF. The DNA of the CDR3 is TGTGCCAGCAGTTTCAGCTATCATAGCGGGAATTTCTACGAGCAGTACTTC.

J is TRBJ2-5 and V is TRBV5-1; unclear D gene. The V gene's germline CDR1 is SGHRS and CDR2 YFSETQ. The CDR3 totals 16 residues. V dropped 8 bases and J dropped 5 bases, with 25 bases sitting between them. The CDR3 nucleotides read TGCGCCAGTTTTTCCGACGGAGACCTATTCGGGGAGACCCAGTACTTC. Encoded protein: CASFSDGDLFGETQYF.

The chain combines TRBV28 with TRBJ1-1, with D possibly being TRBD1 (6 bases). Germline V gene sequence: CDR1 MDHEN, CDR2 SYDVKM. V gave up 2 bases and J gave up 3 bases, with 10 bases separating them. The length of the CDR3 is 14 residues. This CDR3 is CASSLRDKYTEAFF. The CDR3 coding sequence is TGTGCCAGCAGTTTAAGGGACAAATACACTGAAGCTTTCTTT.

J is TRBJ2-2 and V is TRBV6-5; 8 bases align to TRBD1. Germline V lookup: CDR1 MNHEY, CDR2 SVGAGI. The V and J ends lost 2 bases and 6 bases, in that order; junction bases with no gene match: 5. CDR3 size: 15 residues. CDR3: CASSYRQGAAGELFF. DNA for the CDR3: TGTGCCAGCAGTTACAGGCAGGGGGCCGCCGGGGAGCTGTTTTTT.